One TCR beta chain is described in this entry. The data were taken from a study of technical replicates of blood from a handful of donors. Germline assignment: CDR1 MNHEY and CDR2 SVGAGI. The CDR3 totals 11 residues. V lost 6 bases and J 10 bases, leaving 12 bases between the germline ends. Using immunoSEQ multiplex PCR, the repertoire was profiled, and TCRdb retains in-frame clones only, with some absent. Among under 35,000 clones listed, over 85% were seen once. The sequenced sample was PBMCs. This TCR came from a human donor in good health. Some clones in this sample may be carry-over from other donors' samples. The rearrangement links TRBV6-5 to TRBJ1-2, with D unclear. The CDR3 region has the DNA TGTGCCAGCAGCGCCGGTCCTCTCTACACCTTC. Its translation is CASSAGPLYTF.